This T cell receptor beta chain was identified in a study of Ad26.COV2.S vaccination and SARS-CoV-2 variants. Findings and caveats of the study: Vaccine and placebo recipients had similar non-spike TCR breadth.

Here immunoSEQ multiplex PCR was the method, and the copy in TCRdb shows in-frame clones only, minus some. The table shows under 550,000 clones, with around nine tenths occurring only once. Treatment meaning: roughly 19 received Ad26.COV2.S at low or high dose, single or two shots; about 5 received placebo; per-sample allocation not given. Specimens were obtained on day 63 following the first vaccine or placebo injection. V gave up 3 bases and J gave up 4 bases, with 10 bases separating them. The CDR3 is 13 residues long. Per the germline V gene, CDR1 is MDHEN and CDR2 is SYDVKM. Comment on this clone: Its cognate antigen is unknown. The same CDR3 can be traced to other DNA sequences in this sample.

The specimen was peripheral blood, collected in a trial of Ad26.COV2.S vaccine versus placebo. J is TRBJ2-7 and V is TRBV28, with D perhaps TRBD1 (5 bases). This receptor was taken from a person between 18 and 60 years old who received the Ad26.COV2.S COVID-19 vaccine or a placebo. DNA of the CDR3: TGTGCCAGCAGTTTGGGCAGGGATTACGAGCAGTACTTC. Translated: CASSLGRDYEQYF. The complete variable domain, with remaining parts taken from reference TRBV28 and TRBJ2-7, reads DVKVTQSSRYLVKRTGEKVFLECVQDMDHENMFWYRQDPGLGLRLIYFSYDVKMKEKGDIPEGYSVSREKKERFSLILESASTNQTSMYLCASSLGRDYEQYFGPGTRLTVT.